Following are 20 T cell receptor beta chains from one sample sequenced in a study of blood T cell repertoires in COVID-19. The repertoire was sequenced with immunoSEQ multiplex PCR; TCRdb's copy has only in-frame clones and lacks some. The table lists some 210,000 clones, approximately 90% of them singletons, with around 4.8% in the top ten. Specimen: peripheral blood. These receptors came from a woman in her thirties or forties with acute or convalescent COVID-19.

The J gene is TRBJ2-2, the V gene TRBV4-1, with D unresolved. The V gene lost 6 bases and the J gene lost 1 base, with 15 bases spanning the gap. There are 16 residues in the CDR3. CDR1 is MGHRA, CDR2 YSYEKL, per germline. The CDR3 sequence: CASRKFISGNTGELFF. CDR3 sequence (DNA): TGCGCCAGCAGAAAGTTTATTTCAGGGAACACCGGGGAGCTGTTTTTT.

The chain has TRBV6-1 and TRBJ2-5; TRBD2 is a possible D gene (5 bases). Trimming stripped 2 bases from V and 5 bases from J, with 12 bases between. Germline V gene lookup returns CDR1 MNHNS and CDR2 SASEGT. CDR3 length: 14 amino acids. CDR3 DNA: TGTGCCAGCAGTGAAAAGCCGGGAAGGGAGACCCAGTACTTC. Translated: CASSEKPGRETQYF.

The gene calls are TRBV19 and TRBJ1-2; D unresolved. V lost 5 bases, J lost 1 base, and 8 bases lay in between. This CDR3 is built from 13 residues. Germline V gives CDR1 LNHDA, CDR2 SQIVND (reference sequence). CDR3 DNA sequence: TGTGCCAGTAGTTTTCGAGGTAACTATGGCTACACCTTC. Translation gives CASSFRGNYGYTF.

The chain links TRBV5-1 to TRBJ2-5, with D maybe TRBD2 (6 bases). This CDR3 is built from 13 residues. CDR1 and CDR2 from the germline V gene are SGHRS and YFSETQ. The V and J ends lost 2 bases and 9 bases respectively, with 14 bases between them. This CDR3 is CASSFGGDFAQYF. CDR3 nucleotides: TGCGCCAGCAGCTTTGGCGGGGATTTCGCCCAGTACTTC.

The chain has TRBV6-5 and TRBJ2-2; tentatively, D is TRBD1 (5 bases). Trimming took off 4 bases at V and 1 base at J, with 7 bases between the two ends. The CDR3 totals 14 residues. The germline V gene has CDR1 MNHEY and CDR2 SVGAGI. The CDR3 protein is CASSFDRNTGELFF. The CDR3 nucleotides are TGTGCCAGCAGTTTTGACAGGAACACCGGGGAGCTGTTTTTT.

The V gene is TRBV19, the J gene TRBJ1-1; D is unresolved. The CDR3 loop spans 15 amino acids. Germline V gene data show CDR1 as LNHDA and CDR2 as SQIVND (reference sequence). V dropped 7 bases and J dropped 1 base, with 16 bases sitting between them. The CDR3 DNA is TGTGCCAGTACGCCCCGGGTGGTGACGAACACTGAAGCTTTCTTT. Its protein is CASTPRVVTNTEAFF.

This clone was counted a single time. This chain connects TRBV6-6 to TRBJ1-1; no firm D call. With 6 bases removed from V and 3 bases from J, the gap between germline ends came to 11 bases. CDR3 length equals 13 residues. Germline V lookup: CDR1 MNHNY, CDR2 SVGAGI (reference sequence). The CDR3 sequence: CASSGSRHTEAFF. In nucleotides, the CDR3 is TGTGCCAGCAGCGGCTCGAGGCACACTGAAGCTTTCTTT.

The chain has TRBV7-9 and TRBJ1-2; D is possibly TRBD1 (5 bases). The germline CDR1 and CDR2 sequences are SEHNR and FQNEAQ (reference sequence). This CDR3 region has 16 residues. Trimming shortened V by 9 bases and J by 3 bases, and 23 bases separated the two germline ends. The CDR3: CASLSGSPFFDYGYTF. The CDR3 DNA reads as TGTGCCAGTCTATCAGGGTCCCCATTTTTTGACTATGGCTACACCTTC.

The J gene is TRBJ1-5, the V gene TRBV24-1; D is ambiguous. Germline assignment: CDR1 KGHDR and CDR2 SFDVKD. The V gene lost 4 bases and the J gene lost 9 bases, with 9 bases spanning the gap. This CDR3 comprises 12 residues. CDR3 bases: TGTGCCACCAGTGAATCCGAGGGGCCCCAGCATTTT. Translating gives CATSESEGPQHF.

The chain recombines TRBV10-3 with TRBJ1-3, with TRBD1 matching 8 bases. In germline, CDR1 is ENHRY, CDR2 SYGVKD. The CDR3 runs 15 residues. The ends lost 8 bases at V and 4 bases at J; junction bases unmatched: 10. CDR3 sequence reads: CAIREDRVTGNTIYF. CDR3 bases: TGTGCCATCCGGGAGGACAGGGTGACAGGAAACACCATATATTTT.

The rearrangement uses TRBV5-1 and TRBJ2-1, with D perhaps matching TRBD1 (5 bases). The CDR3 covers 15 residues. V lost 7 bases, J lost 0 bases, and 14 bases lay in between. Germline V gene sequence: CDR1 SGHRS, CDR2 YFSETQ. The CDR3 spells CASRRQHNSYNEQFF. CDR3 DNA: TGCGCCAGCCGTAGACAGCACAACTCCTACAATGAGCAGTTCTTC.

The chain uses TRBV3-1 (or the pseudogene TRBV3-2) and TRBJ2-7; D perhaps matches TRBD1 (7 bases). Trimming removed 6 bases from V and 7 bases from J, with 16 bases in between. Germline CDR1 reads LGHDT; CDR2 reads YNNKEL (reference sequence). The CDR3 has 13 amino acids. The CDR3 sequence: CASSPAQGGEQYV. The DNA for the CDR3 is TGTGCCAGCAGTCCCGCCCAGGGGGGAGAGCAGTACGTC.

The rearrangement joins TRBV6-1 to TRBJ1-2, with a tentative D call TRBD1 (6 bases). The CDR3 has 12 amino acids. Per germline, CDR1 MNHNS and CDR2 SASEGT. With 3 bases removed from V and 6 bases from J, the gap between germline ends came to 8 bases. The CDR3: CASSEGAHGYTF. The CDR3 DNA sequence: TGTGCCAGCAGTGAGGGGGCCCATGGCTACACCTTC.

The CDR3 region is CASSPLRSGGAGDTQYF. The CDR3 nucleotides read TGTGCCAGCAGCCCCCTGAGGAGCGGGGGGGCCGGGGATACGCAGTATTTT. This chain uses TRBV7-3 with TRBJ2-3; 10 bases agree with TRBD2. This CDR3 contains 17 residues. CDR1 is SGHTA and CDR2 is FQGTGA in the germline V gene. The junction had 14 bases not matched to a gene; V was cut back by 5 bases and J by 6 bases.

The chain couples TRBV19 to TRBJ1-2; possible D gene TRBD1, 6 bases. Germline V gene sequence: CDR1 LNHDA, CDR2 SQIVND (reference sequence). Trimming took off 5 bases at V and 4 bases at J, with 11 bases between the two ends. The CDR3 runs 13 residues. CDR3 sequence reads: CASSLSTGYGYTF. CDR3 bases: TGTGCCAGTAGTTTGTCGACAGGCTATGGCTACACCTTC.

The chain links TRBV18 to TRBJ1-6; D might be TRBD1 (6 bases). This CDR3 is built from 17 residues. V dropped 3 bases and J dropped 7 bases, with 19 bases sitting between them. Germline V gene lookup returns CDR1 KGHSH and CDR2 LQKENI. The CDR3 DNA reads as TGTGCCAGCTCACCCGGGACACAAAGCACTTTAAATTCACCCCTCCACTTT. Its translation is CASSPGTQSTLNSPLHF.

The chain couples TRBV5-4 to TRBJ1-1; TRBD1 matches at 9 bases. Germline CDR1 reads SGHNT; CDR2 reads YYREEE (reference sequence). Losses at the gene ends were 6 bases for V and 4 bases for J; bases not matched to a gene: 7. The CDR3 contains 14 residues. CDR3 residues: CASKQGAEGTEAFF. The DNA for the CDR3 is TGTGCCAGCAAACAGGGGGCGGAGGGCACTGAAGCTTTCTTT. The entire variable domain, with the rest obtained from reference TRBV5-4 and TRBJ1-1, is as follows: ETGVTQSPTHLIKTRGQQVTLRCSSQSGHNTVSWYQQALGQGPQFIFQYYREEENGRGNFPPRFSGLQFPNYSSELNVNALELDDSALYLCASKQGAEGTEAFFGQGTRLTVV.

The chain links TRBV2 to TRBJ2-1, with 10 bases fitting TRBD2. The CDR3 totals 15 residues. CDR1 is SNHLY, CDR2 FYNNEI, per germline. V trimming: 6 bases; J trimming: 4 bases; junction bases outside the gene matches: 6. In DNA, the CDR3 is TGTGCCAGCAGAGCTAGCGGGGGAGCATACAATGAGCAGTTCTTC. Its translation: CASRASGGAYNEQFF.

As concerns this clone: Other DNA variants within this sample encode the same CDR3. The rearrangement uses TRBV5-1 and TRBJ1-4; D is perhaps TRBD1 (6 bases). This CDR3 has 15 amino acids. CDR1 and CDR2 (germline): SGHRS, YFSETQ. V was cut by 3 bases and J by 0 bases, with 9 bases left in between. The DNA of the CDR3 is TGCGCCAGCAGCTCACAGGGCGCAACTAATGAAAAACTGTTTTTT. This translates into CASSSQGATNEKLFF.

The chain carries TRBV3-1 (or the pseudogene TRBV3-2) and TRBJ2-7; 8 bases are shared with TRBD1. This CDR3 is 15 amino acids long. Per germline, CDR1 LGHDT and CDR2 YNNKEL (reference sequence). The junction had 6 bases not matched to a gene; V was cut back by 5 bases and J by 0 bases. The CDR3 sequence is CASSYGQGSSYEQYV. The CDR3 coding sequence is TGTGCCAGCAGCTATGGACAGGGAAGCTCCTACGAGCAGTACGTC.